Each of the 20 T cell receptor beta chains below was sequenced from the same sample in a study of cytomegalovirus exposure and HLA in healthy donors. The PCR employed 60 Vbeta primers together with 13 Jbeta primers. Profiled with immunoSEQ multiplex PCR; TCRdb holds only in-frame clones, not every one. This table holds roughly 78,000 clones, 65% to 70% found once. The specimen sequenced was PBMCs. These receptors were obtained from a man aged 40-55 years in good health and CMV-seropositive.

As concerns this clone: An end of the junction differs from the germline gene, which may be a read error. The CDR3: CASSQTSGEGETQYF. CDR3 nucleotides: TGTGCTAGCAGCCAGACTAGCGGGGAGGGGGAGACCCAGTACTTC. The chain carries TRBV7-7 and TRBJ2-5; 11 bases match TRBD2. The germline CDR1 and CDR2 sequences are SSHAT and FNYEAQ (reference sequence). CDR3 size: 15 residues.

This chain connects TRBV6-1 to TRBJ2-1, with 12 bases matching TRBD2. Trimming took 5 bases from V and 9 from J; bases not matched to a gene: 8. This CDR3 comprises 15 residues. Germline values: CDR1 MNHNS, CDR2 SASEGT. The CDR3 protein is CASSSLAGGPGEQFF. The CDR3 DNA follows: TGTGCCAGCAGTTCCCTAGCGGGGGGGCCTGGTGAGCAGTTCTTC.

The chain recombines TRBV18 with TRBJ1-1; 7 bases match TRBD1. This CDR3 is 18 amino acids long. V trimming: 3 bases; J trimming: 1 base; junction bases outside the gene matches: 14. Germline CDR1 is KGHSH and CDR2 is LQKENI. The CDR3 sequence is CASSPRGQGVGPNTEAFF. The CDR3 DNA reads TGTGCCAGCTCACCGCGCGGCCAGGGGGTAGGCCCGAACACTGAAGCTTTCTTT.

This clone was counted only a few times. V gene TRBV2 combines with J gene TRBJ1-1, with D tentatively TRBD1 (5 bases). CDR3 length equals 13 residues. V lost 9 bases to trimming and J lost 1 base, with 12 bases between them. CDR1 is SNHLY, CDR2 FYNNEI, per germline. The DNA for the CDR3 is TGTGCCAGTAAGGGGTTCGCGAACACTGAAGCTTTCTTT. Amino acids: CASKGFANTEAFF.

The genes are TRBV25-1 and TRBJ2-2, with D possibly being TRBD1 (6 bases). Germline V CDR1 and CDR2: MGHDK, SYGVNS. The V and J ends lost 4 bases and 6 bases respectively, with 18 bases between them. The CDR3 is 16 residues long. The CDR3 loop is CASSALGQQGSGELFF. The CDR3 coding sequence is TGTGCCAGCAGTGCCTTGGGCCAACAGGGATCCGGGGAGCTGTTTTTT.

The J gene is TRBJ1-2, the V gene TRBV7-2; a weak D match, TRBD1 (5 bases). Germline assignment: CDR1 SGHTA and CDR2 FQGNSA. Trimming took 4 bases from V and 8 from J, leaving 20 bases between them. The CDR3 is made up of 15 amino acids. The CDR3 spells CASSSSNSGGQGYTF. CDR3 nucleotide sequence: TGTGCCAGCAGCTCGTCGAATAGCGGCGGACAAGGCTACACCTTC.

The chain links TRBV6-1 to TRBJ2-2; 8 positions match TRBD1. V lost 5 bases, J lost 4 bases, and 6 bases stayed unmatched. The CDR3 sequence is 15 residues long. CDR1 and CDR2 from the germline V gene are MNHNS and SASEGT. The CDR3 protein is CASSTGTGGTGELFF. The CDR3, as DNA: TGTGCCAGCAGTACAGGGACAGGAGGCACCGGGGAGCTGTTTTTT.

The J gene is TRBJ1-4, the V gene TRBV7-9; 11 nucleotides match TRBD1. CDR1 and CDR2 (germline): SEHNR, FQNEAQ (reference sequence). The V gene end was trimmed by 0 bases and the J gene end by 4 bases; junction bases not matched to a gene: 10. The CDR3 length is 19 residues. This CDR3 reads CASSLAYQDRGQINEKLFF. The CDR3, as DNA: TGTGCCAGCAGCTTAGCGTATCAGGACAGGGGGCAGATTAATGAAAAACTGTTTTTT.

This clone appeared a few times. The chain employs TRBV9 and TRBJ1-4; TRBD1 matches 9 bases. The length of the CDR3 is 15 residues. With V trimmed by 3 bases and J by 7 bases, 7 bases remained unmatched. CDR1 SGDLS and CDR2 YYNGEE come from the germline V gene. Here the CDR3 DNA reads TGTGCCAGCAGCGGGGGGACAGGGACGCCTGAAAAACTGTTTTTT. Amino acids: CASSGGTGTPEKLFF.

V gene TRBV6-6 combines with J gene TRBJ2-7; TRBD2 agrees at 12 bases. Losses at the gene ends were 4 bases for V and 4 bases for J; bases not matched to a gene: 5. The CDR3 sequence is 15 residues long. From germline, CDR1 is MNHNY and CDR2 SVGAGI (reference sequence). CDR3: CASSWTSGVGYEQYF. The CDR3 coding sequence is TGTGCCAGCAGTTGGACTAGCGGGGTTGGATACGAGCAGTACTTC.

This chain joins TRBV20-1 and TRBJ1-4; D is ambiguous. V was cut by 6 bases and J by 7 bases, with 6 bases left in between. The CDR3 loop spans 10 amino acids. Germline V gives CDR1 DFQATT, CDR2 SNEGSKA (reference sequence). The CDR3 loop reads CSAPLEKLFF. In DNA, the CDR3 is TGCAGTGCCCCCCTTGAAAAACTGTTTTTT.

The chain uses TRBV18 and TRBJ2-5; 11 nucleotides align to TRBD2. The CDR3 contains 16 residues. Trimming cost V 7 bases and J 2 bases; bases outside gene matches: 9. The germline V gene encodes CDR1 KGHSH and CDR2 LQKENI. The CDR3 here is CASLPRASGRQETQYF. The CDR3 nucleotides read TGTGCCAGCTTACCGAGAGCTAGCGGGAGGCAAGAGACCCAGTACTTC.

V gene TRBV7-2 combines with J gene TRBJ2-1, with TRBD1 matching 10 bases. The CDR3 sequence is 16 residues long. V lost 3 bases, J lost 0 bases, and 2 bases stayed unmatched. Per germline, CDR1 SGHTA and CDR2 FQGNSA. In nucleotides, the CDR3 is TGTGCCAGCAGCTTCGACAGGGGGCCCTCCTACAATGAGCAGTTCTTC. Protein product: CASSFDRGPSYNEQFF.

This clone has a handful of counts. V gene TRBV5-1 combines with J gene TRBJ2-3, with TRBD1 matching 9 bases. V was clipped by 4 bases and J by 4 bases; unmatched bases: 4. Germline V gene lookup returns CDR1 SGHRS and CDR2 YFSETQ. The length of the CDR3 is 14 residues. This chain's CDR3 is CASSVDRGADTQYF. DNA for the CDR3: TGCGCCAGCAGCGTGGACAGGGGAGCAGATACGCAGTATTTT. The full variable domain, rest sourced from reference TRBV5-1 and TRBJ2-3, is KAGVTQTPRYLIKTRGQQVTLSCSPISGHRSVSWYQQTPGQGLQFLFEYFSETQRNKGNFPGRFSGRQFSNSRSEMNVSTLELGDSALYLCASSVDRGADTQYFGPGTRLTVL.

The V call is TRBV28, the J call TRBJ1-1; 9 bases fit TRBD1. From germline, CDR1 is MDHEN and CDR2 SYDVKM. This CDR3 contains 16 residues. V lost 3 bases to trimming and J lost 3 bases; unmatched junction nucleotides: 8. This CDR3 reads CASSFGTGRRYTEAFF. The CDR3, as DNA: TGTGCCAGCAGTTTTGGGACAGGGCGTCGGTACACTGAAGCTTTCTTT.

This clone occurred a few times. The chain couples TRBV5-1 to TRBJ2-7; D is perhaps TRBD2 (6 bases). There are 16 residues in the CDR3. V lost 5 bases and J lost 3, with 21 bases in between. Germline-derived CDR1 and CDR2 are SGHRS and YFSETQ. CDR3 coding DNA: TGCGCCAGCAGTTACGCACCTCGGGGGTATGACTACGAGCAGTACTTC. This encodes CASSYAPRGYDYEQYF.

The chain combines TRBV6-5 with TRBJ1-4; TRBD1 agrees at 8 bases. The germline V gene encodes CDR1 MNHEY and CDR2 SVGAGI. This CDR3 is 14 amino acids long. The V gene end was trimmed by 6 bases and the J gene end by 7 bases; junction bases not matched to a gene: 7. CDR3 DNA: TGTGCCAGCAGCTTAGGACAGGGTGGTGAAAAACTGTTTTTT. Amino acid sequence: CASSLGQGGEKLFF.

J is TRBJ1-2 and V is TRBV4-1; D not resolved. The ends were cut back, 4 bases at V and 8 bases at J, with 14 bases in the middle. The germline gives CDR1 MGHRA, CDR2 YSYEKL. The CDR3 loop spans 13 amino acids. CDR3 bases: TGCGCCAGCAGCCTCCTAACCGGCGGAGGCTACACCTTC. Its translation is CASSLLTGGGYTF.

The rearrangement links TRBV5-6 to TRBJ2-7; D is possibly TRBD2 (7 bases). V was shortened by 3 bases and J by 3 bases, with 28 bases between the two germline ends. CDR3 length: 19 amino acids. Per germline, CDR1 SGHDT and CDR2 YYEEEE. This CDR3 reads CASSSAGGKVSGEDYEQYF. Here the CDR3 DNA reads TGTGCCAGCAGCTCCGCCGGGGGGAAGGTATCAGGGGAGGACTACGAGCAGTACTTC.

In its sample, this clone was seen once. This sequence joins TRBV6-1 and TRBJ2-3; tentative D call: TRBD2 (6 bases). This CDR3 contains 16 residues. V lost 0 bases and J lost 1, with 11 bases in between. Germline V gives CDR1 MNHNS, CDR2 SASEGT. The CDR3 DNA sequence: TGTGCCAGCAGTGAAGCCACTAGCTTGCGCACAGATACGCAGTATTTT. Its translation: CASSEATSLRTDTQYF.